Listed below are T cell receptor beta chains from one sample, sequenced in a study of blood T cell repertoires in COVID-19. Data came from immunoSEQ multiplex PCR; TCRdb stores just in-frame clones and leaves some out. This sample has some 140,000 clones, with approximately 85% found just once. The specimen sequenced was peripheral blood. All receptors derive from a man aged 55 to 70 with COVID-19, enrolled during active disease. CDR3s include the opening cysteine and the closing phenylalanine or tryptophan. The order of the fields is J gene, V gene, clone size, D gene, CDR3 protein, CDR3 DNA. D genes are given only for firm matches. Clone size is not always given. Where it is, it says once, few, many or a class for expanded clones.

>TRBJ2-7|TRBV24-1|NA|TRBD1
CATSDFRGRYF
TGTGCCACCAGTGATTTCAGGGGGAGGTACTTC
>TRBJ1-2|TRBV19|NA|NA
CASSTQGTYGYTF
TGTGCCAGTAGTACACAGGGAACCTATGGCTACACCTTC
>TRBJ2-5|TRBV23-1|NA|TRBD2
CASSQPTSGGFEEKTQYF
TGCGCCAGCAGTCAGCCGACTAGCGGGGGTTTCGAGGAAAAGACCCAGTACTTC
>TRBJ2-7|TRBV18|NA|NA
CASSSEGFYEQYF
TGTGCCAGCTCATCGGAGGGGTTCTACGAGCAGTACTTC
>TRBJ2-2|TRBV7-2|NA|NA
CASSLSSNLNTGELFF
TGTGCCAGCAGCTTATCGTCCAACTTGAACACCGGGGAGCTGTTTTTT
>TRBJ2-1|TRBV12-3/TRBV12-4|NA|NA
CATTGAYEQFF
TGTGCCACCACAGGAGCCTATGAGCAGTTCTTC
>TRBJ2-6|TRBV18|NA|TRBD1
CASSPPGQGGSSGANVLTF
TGTGCCAGCTCACCACCGGGACAGGGGGGGAGTTCTGGGGCCAACGTCCTGACTTTC
>TRBJ1-5|TRBV5-6|NA|NA
CASSFYQANQPQHF
TGTGCCAGCAGCTTCTATCAGGCCAATCAGCCCCAGCATTTT
>TRBJ2-1|TRBV7-9|NA|TRBD1
CASSPRDRWNEQFF
TGTGCCAGCAGCCCCCGGGACAGGTGGAATGAGCAGTTCTTC
>TRBJ1-1|TRBV29-1|NA|TRBD1
CSVIGAGGYLNTEAFF
TGCAGCGTTATTGGGGCAGGGGGCTACTTGAACACTGAAGCTTTCTTT
>TRBJ2-7|TRBV12-3/TRBV12-4|NA|NA
CASSMILYEQYF
TGTGCCAGCAGTATGATACTTTACGAGCAGTACTTC
>TRBJ1-2|TRBV10-3|few|NA
CAISPGGRERYGYTF
TGTGCCATCAGTCCAGGAGGACGGGAAAGATATGGCTACACCTTC
>TRBJ1-2|TRBV7-9|NA|NA
CASSPIGIGGYTF
TGTGCCAGCAGCCCTATCGGGATTGGGGGCTACACCTTC
>TRBJ1-6|TRBV5-4|NA|NA
CASSFSGFSYNSPLHF
TGTGCCAGCAGCTTTTCCGGGTTCTCCTATAATTCACCCCTCCACTTT
>TRBJ1-2|TRBV19|once|TRBD1
CASSVDRGNYGYTF
TGTGCCAGTAGTGTTGACAGGGGTAACTATGGCTACACCTTC
>TRBJ2-5|TRBV5-4|NA|TRBD1
CASSQGQGETQYF
TGTGCCAGCAGCCAAGGACAGGGAGAGACCCAGTACTTC
>TRBJ1-2|TRBV7-2|NA|TRBD1
CASSQDRGGYGYTF
TGTGCCAGCAGCCAGGACAGGGGAGGGTATGGCTACACCTTC
>TRBJ2-7|TRBV27|NA|NA
CATQGRDEQYF
TGTGCCACCCAGGGAAGGGACGAGCAGTACTTC
>TRBJ1-1|TRBV29-1|NA|TRBD1
CSVVSGVAGQGRRSTEAFF
TGCAGCGTTGTGTCTGGGGTAGCCGGACAGGGAAGGCGTTCCACTGAAGCTTTCTTT
>TRBJ2-5|TRBV6-5|NA|NA
CASSYSIVGAQETQYF
TGTGCCAGCAGTTACTCGATAGTAGGGGCCCAAGAGACCCAGTACTTC
>TRBJ2-4|TRBV4-2|NA|NA
CASSLTTGNIQYF
TGTGCCAGCAGCCTAACAACAGGGAACATTCAGTACTTC
>TRBJ1-5|TRBV18|NA|TRBD1
CASSTGGHNQPQHF
TGTGCCAGCTCAACAGGGGGCCACAATCAGCCCCAGCATTTT
>TRBJ1-2|TRBV9|NA|NA
CASSVAQGAAYGYTF
TGTGCCAGCAGCGTAGCTCAAGGGGCTGCCTATGGCTACACCTTC
>TRBJ1-1|TRBV4-3|NA|NA
CASSRSTDSRTNTEAFF
TGCGCCAGCAGCCGTTCAACGGACAGCCGAACAAACACTGAAGCTTTCTTT
>TRBJ1-6|TRBV6-2/TRBV6-3|NA|NA
CASSNLRDNSPLHF
TGTGCCAGCAGTAACCTCCGAGATAATTCACCCCTCCACTTT
>TRBJ2-1|TRBV28|NA|NA
CASSSLAGDTYNEQFF
TGTGCCAGCAGTTCTCTGGCAGGGGATACCTACAATGAGCAGTTCTTC
>TRBJ1-4|TRBV28|NA|TRBD1
CASSLTGQGPSRTNEKLFF
TGTGCCAGCAGTTTAACGGGACAGGGTCCTAGCAGGACTAATGAAAAACTGTTTTTT
>TRBJ1-3|TRBV14|NA|TRBD1
CASSQDAGGSGNTIYF
TGTGCCAGCAGCCAAGACGCAGGGGGCTCTGGAAACACCATATATTTT
>TRBJ1-2|TRBV27|NA|TRBD1
CASSWDPDRGHGYTF
TGTGCCAGCAGTTGGGACCCGGACAGGGGCCATGGCTACACCTTC
>TRBJ2-3|TRBV30|few|NA
CAWTSVGTDTQYF
TGTGCCTGGACTAGCGTCGGGACAGATACGCAGTATTTT
>TRBJ2-7|TRBV6-6|NA|NA
CASSYGGNLRHEQYF
TGTGCCAGCAGTTACGGGGGGAATCTTCGTCACGAGCAGTACTTC
>TRBJ2-7|TRBV4-1|few|TRBD2
CASSPLSTSGSYEQYF
TGCGCCAGCAGCCCACTCTCGACTAGCGGGAGTTACGAGCAGTACTTC
>TRBJ2-2|TRBV5-1|once|TRBD1
CASSQGTGANTGELFF
TGCGCCAGCAGCCAAGGGACAGGGGCGAACACCGGGGAGCTGTTTTTT
>TRBJ1-5|TRBV27|few|NA
CASSVDRRYSNQPQHF
TGTGCCAGCAGCGTAGACAGGCGTTATAGCAATCAGCCCCAGCATTTT
>TRBJ1-3|TRBV5-1|NA|NA
CASSHQEFSRNTIYF
TGCGCCAGCAGCCATCAGGAATTTAGTAGAAACACCATATATTTT
>TRBJ1-1|TRBV6-2/TRBV6-3|NA|TRBD1
CASSYTDRGRLGTEAFF
TGTGCCAGCAGTTACACCGACAGGGGGCGACTCGGGACTGAAGCTTTCTTT
>TRBJ2-1|TRBV6-5|few|NA
CASTPTQGTYNEQFF
TGTGCCAGCACTCCGACACAGGGAACCTACAATGAGCAGTTCTTC
>TRBJ2-2|TRBV6-6|NA|NA
CASSRGQANTGELFF
TGTGCCAGCAGTAGGGGTCAAGCGAACACCGGGGAGCTGTTTTTT
>TRBJ2-3|TRBV5-6|NA|TRBD1
CASSVDRTPSTDTQYF
TGTGCCAGCAGCGTGGACAGGACGCCTAGCACAGATACGCAGTATTTT
>TRBJ1-4|TRBV19|NA|TRBD1
CASSMVGGASPTNEKLFF
TGTGCCAGTAGTATGGTAGGGGGCGCATCCCCAACTAATGAAAAACTGTTTTTT
>TRBJ1-1|TRBV7-9|once|TRBD1
CASSSAGQGARTEAFF
TGTGCCAGCAGCTCCGCGGGACAGGGGGCGAGGACTGAAGCTTTCTTT
>TRBJ2-3|TRBV18|NA|TRBD1
CASSPGTGFTDTQYF
TGTGCCAGCTCACCGGGGACAGGTTTCACAGATACGCAGTATTTT
>TRBJ2-2|TRBV7-2|few|TRBD1
CASSPTQGAETGELFF
TGTGCCAGCAGCCCCACCCAGGGGGCGGAAACCGGGGAGCTGTTTTTT
>TRBJ1-2|TRBV2|NA|NA
CASRPNLGVGLYGYTF
TGTGCCAGCAGGCCTAATCTGGGAGTGGGACTATATGGCTACACCTTC
>TRBJ2-7|TRBV5-1|NA|TRBD1
CASSYGQDRGFSYEQYF
TGCGCCAGCAGCTACGGACAGGACAGGGGATTTTCCTACGAGCAGTACTTC
>TRBJ2-1|TRBV7-2|NA|TRBD1
CASSSGQASYNEQFF
TGTGCCAGCAGCTCGGGACAGGCATCCTACAATGAGCAGTTCTTC
>TRBJ2-7|TRBV5-4|NA|TRBD2
CASSLELAVREQYF
TGTGCCAGCAGCTTGGAACTAGCGGTCCGCGAGCAGTACTTC
>TRBJ2-3|TRBV9|NA|NA
CASSVFTDTQYF
TGTGCCAGCAGCGTCTTCACAGATACGCAGTATTTT
>TRBJ1-5|TRBV6-1|NA|NA
CASSERIGERSSNQPQHF
TGTGCCAGCAGTGAACGAATCGGGGAGAGAAGTAGCAATCAGCCCCAGCATTTT
>TRBJ2-2|TRBV9|NA|TRBD2
CASSVAGGGGTGELFF
TGTGCCAGCAGCGTAGCGGGCGGGGGAGGCACCGGGGAGCTGTTTTTT
>TRBJ2-5|TRBV28|NA|TRBD1
CASSFAPGGPLLETQYF
TGTGCCAGCAGTTTTGCTCCAGGGGGCCCGCTTTTGGAGACCCAGTACTTC
>TRBJ2-7|TRBV27|NA|TRBD1
CASSIRDSLYEQYF
TGTGCCAGCAGCATTAGGGACAGCTTATACGAGCAGTACTTC
>TRBJ2-3|TRBV7-6|once|TRBD2
CASSLAPTSGSSTGTDTQYF
TGTGCCAGCAGCTTAGCCCCGACTAGCGGGAGCTCCACAGGCACAGATACGCAGTATTTT
>TRBJ2-1|TRBV6-2/TRBV6-3|NA|NA
CASSSGLTYNEQFF
TGTGCCAGCAGTTCTGGACTAACCTACAATGAGCAGTTCTTC
>TRBJ2-3|TRBV7-2|NA|TRBD2
CASSPRLAGLKDTQYF
TGTGCCAGCAGCCCTAGACTAGCGGGATTAAAAGATACGCAGTATTTT